The TCR beta chain described here comes from a study of shared clonotypes between healthy human individuals. Assay execution proceeded at the deep level. Here immunoSEQ multiplex PCR was the method, and the copy in TCRdb shows in-frame clones only, minus some. The table records 2.5 million or so clones, roughly nine tenths of them present only once. Study observations and caveats: Incomplete sequencing of sorted subsets was indicated by rarefaction despite large depth. Shared across a handful of donors were around 5% of the naive CD4 clonotypes.

As for this clone: Its antigen is unidentified.

This sequence was found in a man younger than 35 in good health. Specimen: naive CD4+ T cells sorted from blood. This sample's subset: CD45RA+ positively selected.

DNA for the CDR3: TGTGCCAGCAGCTTAATTATAAGCGGGAGGCACGAGCAGTACTTC. This translates into CASSLIISGRHEQYF. The genes are TRBV7-9 and TRBJ2-5; 9 nucleotides line up with TRBD2. The better agreement between TRBJ2-7 and the DNA end casts doubt on the J call. Germline CDR1 reads SEHNR; CDR2 reads FQNEAQ (reference sequence). This CDR3 comprises 15 residues.